This T cell receptor (beta chain) was documented in a study of cytomegalovirus exposure and HLA in healthy donors. The CDR3 is 14 amino acids. V lost 7 bases to trimming and J lost 6 bases, with 16 bases between them. From germline, CDR1 is SNHLY and CDR2 FYNNEI. On this clone itself: What it binds is unknown.

The PCR had 60 Vbeta and 13 Jbeta primers. Produced via immunoSEQ multiplex PCR; TCRdb's table is partial and in-frame only. The sample shows some 150,000 clones, approximately 80% of them seen only once. Study-level findings and limits: Later analysis demonstrated an association between a missense DCLRE1C variant and TCR beta V- and J-gene trimming.

The specimen sequenced was PBMCs. The clonotype comes from a woman in her forties in good health and CMV-seronegative. The chain has TRBV2 and TRBJ2-1, with D perhaps TRBD2 (5 bases). CDR3 DNA: TGTGCCAGCACTTGGGTAGGACTTACCAATGAGCAGTTCTTC. Translated, it gives CASTWVGLTNEQFF.